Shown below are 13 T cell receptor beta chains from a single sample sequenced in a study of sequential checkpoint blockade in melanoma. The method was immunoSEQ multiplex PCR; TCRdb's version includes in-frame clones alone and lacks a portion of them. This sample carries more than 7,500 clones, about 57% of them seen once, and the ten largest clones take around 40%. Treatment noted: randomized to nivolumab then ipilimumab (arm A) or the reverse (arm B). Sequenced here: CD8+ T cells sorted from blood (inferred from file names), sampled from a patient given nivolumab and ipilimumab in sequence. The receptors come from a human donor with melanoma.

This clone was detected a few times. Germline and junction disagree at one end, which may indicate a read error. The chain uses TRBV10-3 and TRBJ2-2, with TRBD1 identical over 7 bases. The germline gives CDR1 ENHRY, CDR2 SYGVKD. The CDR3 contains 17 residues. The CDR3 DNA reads TGTGCCAGCAGTTCGCACAGACAGGGAATAAACACCGGGGAGCTGTTTTTT. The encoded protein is CASSSHRQGINTGELFF.

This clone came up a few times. Here the CDR3 reads CASSFPGQGIYEQYF. In DNA form, the CDR3 reads TGTGCCAGCAGCTTCCCGGGACAGGGGATTTACGAGCAGTACTTC. The chain carries TRBV7-9 and TRBJ2-7; 10 positions agree with TRBD1. V shed 3 bases and J 4 bases; nucleotides not matched to a gene: 6. The germline gives CDR1 SEHNR, CDR2 FQNEAQ (reference sequence). The CDR3 runs to 15 residues.

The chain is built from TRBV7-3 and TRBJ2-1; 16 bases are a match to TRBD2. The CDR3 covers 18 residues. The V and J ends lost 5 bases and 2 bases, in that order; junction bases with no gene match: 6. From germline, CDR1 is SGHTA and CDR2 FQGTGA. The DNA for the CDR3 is TGTGCCAGCAGCCCAGGGACTAGCGGGAGGGACACCTACAATGAGCAGTTCTTC. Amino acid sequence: CASSPGTSGRDTYNEQFF.

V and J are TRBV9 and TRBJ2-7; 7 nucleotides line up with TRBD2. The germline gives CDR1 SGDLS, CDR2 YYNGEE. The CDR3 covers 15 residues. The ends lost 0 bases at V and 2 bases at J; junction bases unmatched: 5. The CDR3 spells CASSVGLADAYEQYF. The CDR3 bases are TGTGCCAGCAGCGTAGGACTAGCCGACGCCTACGAGCAGTACTTC.

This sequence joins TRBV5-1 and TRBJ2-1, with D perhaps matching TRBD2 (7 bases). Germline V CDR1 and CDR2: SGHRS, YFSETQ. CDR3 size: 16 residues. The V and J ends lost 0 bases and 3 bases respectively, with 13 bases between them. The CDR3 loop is CASSLEKGGDYNEQFF. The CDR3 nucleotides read TGCGCCAGCAGCTTGGAAAAAGGGGGGGACTACAATGAGCAGTTCTTC. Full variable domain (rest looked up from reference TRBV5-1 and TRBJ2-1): KAGVTQTPRYLIKTRGQQVTLSCSPISGHRSVSWYQQTPGQGLQFLFEYFSETQRNKGNFPGRFSGRQFSNSRSEMNVSTLELGDSALYLCASSLEKGGDYNEQFFGPGTRLTVL.

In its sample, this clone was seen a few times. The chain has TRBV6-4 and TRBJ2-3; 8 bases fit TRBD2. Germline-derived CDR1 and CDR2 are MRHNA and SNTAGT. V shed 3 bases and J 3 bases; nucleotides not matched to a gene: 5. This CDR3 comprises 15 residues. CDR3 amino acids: CASSETGGSTDTQYF. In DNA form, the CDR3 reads TGTGCCAGCAGTGAAACGGGAGGGTCGACAGATACGCAGTATTTT.

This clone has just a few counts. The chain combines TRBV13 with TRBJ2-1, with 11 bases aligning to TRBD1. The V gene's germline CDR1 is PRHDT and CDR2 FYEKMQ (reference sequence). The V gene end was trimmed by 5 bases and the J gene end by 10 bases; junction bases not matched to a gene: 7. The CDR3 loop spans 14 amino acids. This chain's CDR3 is CASSPGTGGFEQFF. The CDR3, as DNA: TGTGCCAGCAGCCCTGGGACAGGGGGTTTCGAGCAGTTCTTC.

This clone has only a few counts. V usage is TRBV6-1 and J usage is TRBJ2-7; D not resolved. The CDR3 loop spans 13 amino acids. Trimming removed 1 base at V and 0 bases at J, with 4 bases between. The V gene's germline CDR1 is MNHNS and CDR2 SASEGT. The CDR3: CASSEGSSYEQYF. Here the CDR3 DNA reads TGTGCCAGCAGTGAAGGCAGCTCCTACGAGCAGTACTTC.

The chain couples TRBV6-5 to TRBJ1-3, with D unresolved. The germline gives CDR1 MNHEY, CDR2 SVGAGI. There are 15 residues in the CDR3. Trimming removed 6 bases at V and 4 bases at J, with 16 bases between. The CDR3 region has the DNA TGTGCCAGCAGATTCGACTTTACTCTAGGAAACACCATATATTTT. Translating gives CASRFDFTLGNTIYF.

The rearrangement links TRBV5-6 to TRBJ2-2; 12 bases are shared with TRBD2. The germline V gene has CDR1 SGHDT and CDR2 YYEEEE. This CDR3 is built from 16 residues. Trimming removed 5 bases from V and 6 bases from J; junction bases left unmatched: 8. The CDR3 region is CASRIGTSGSPGELFF. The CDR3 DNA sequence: TGTGCCAGCAGGATAGGGACTAGCGGGTCTCCCGGGGAGCTGTTTTTT.

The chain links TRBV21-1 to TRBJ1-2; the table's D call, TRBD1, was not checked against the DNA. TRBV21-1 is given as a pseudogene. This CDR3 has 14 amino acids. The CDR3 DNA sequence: TGTGCCAGCGGGCGTGGGCCCAAGAGCTATGGCTACACCTTC. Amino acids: CASGRGPKSYGYTF.

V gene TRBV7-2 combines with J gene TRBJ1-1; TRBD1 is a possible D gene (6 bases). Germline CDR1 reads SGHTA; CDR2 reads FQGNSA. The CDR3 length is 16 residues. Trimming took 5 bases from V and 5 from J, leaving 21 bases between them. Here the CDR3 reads CASSRSLVGGLTEAFF. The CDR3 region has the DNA TGTGCCAGCAGCCGATCGTTGGTGGGGGGGCTGACTGAAGCTTTCTTT.

CDR3 amino acids: CASSKDRGRAGELFF. As DNA, the CDR3 is TGTGCCAGCAGCAAGGACAGGGGGCGCGCCGGGGAGCTGTTTTTT. The chain couples TRBV7-9 to TRBJ2-2; TRBD1 aligns across 11 bases. V dropped 5 bases and J dropped 6; count of bases not matched to a gene: 5. CDR3 length equals 15 residues. Germline CDR1 and CDR2: SEHNR and FQNEAQ (reference sequence).